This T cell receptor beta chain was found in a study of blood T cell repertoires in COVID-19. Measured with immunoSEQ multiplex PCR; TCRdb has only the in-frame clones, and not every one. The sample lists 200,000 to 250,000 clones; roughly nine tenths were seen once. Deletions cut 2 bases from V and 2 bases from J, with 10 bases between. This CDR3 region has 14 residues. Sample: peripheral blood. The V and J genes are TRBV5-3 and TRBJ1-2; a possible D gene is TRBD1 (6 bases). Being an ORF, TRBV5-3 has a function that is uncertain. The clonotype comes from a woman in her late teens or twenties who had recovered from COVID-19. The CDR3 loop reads CARSLRGTNYGYTF. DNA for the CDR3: TGTGCCAGAAGCTTAAGGGGGACCAACTATGGCTACACCTTC.